This T cell receptor (beta chain) was documented in a study of neurological immune-mediated disorders (dated by TCRdb to between 2018 and 2021). About the investigation overall: Of the roughly 34 multiple sclerosis patients, approximately 31 had relapsing-remitting MS and 3 had secondary progressive MS. Using UMI-based sequencing, the study compared peripheral blood TCR-beta repertoires from patients with HTLV-I-associated myelopathy (HAM/TSP), patients with multiple sclerosis, and healthy controls. Alongside PBMC samples, the set of 80 to 130 TCR-beta libraries contained longitudinal samples, technical triplicates, and paired CD4+ and CD8+ T-cell subsets that had been sorted. The cohort included approximately 68 subjects: roughly 15 with HAM/TSP, roughly 35 with multiple sclerosis, and approximately 20 healthy controls.

The paper's findings and limits, for the study overall: The highest TCR clonal expansion was observed in HAM/TSP patients, whereas the lowest was observed in MS patients, even when compared with healthy controls. Across subjects, expanded clones never shared an identical CDR3 amino acid sequence, which suggests that the TCR-beta repertoires in every group were private. The MS cluster was not associated with any clinical or MRI features, and the authors stated that larger cohorts are needed. In a phylogenetic analysis, the repertoires of 18 out of 34 MS patients fell into a single cluster of related CDR3 sequences, pointing to a possible signature at the repertoire level.

For unsorted PBMC libraries, 2 million PBMCs were used after storage in RNAlater at -80 degrees C until RNA extraction. The multiple sclerosis patients were enrolled in a US clinical protocol that evaluated disease progression with magnetic resonance imaging. Peripheral blood was subjected to Ficoll-Hypaque density gradient centrifugation to isolate PBMCs, which were then cryopreserved in liquid nitrogen. V loses 3 bases of germline sequence and J loses 5 bases, and the interval between the two ends is 12 bases. For CDR1 and CDR2, the germline V gene (reference sequence) lists DFQATT and SNEGSKA. The CDR3 starts with the cysteine, ends with the phenylalanine, and has 13 residues. Of all the DNA, just the CDR3 is kept, 39 bases in frame from base 1. This clonotype was observed at least ten times. This receptor's antigen is unknown. No much larger clone exists at a distance of one base, and base qualities are not known.

cDNA was synthesized by template-switch 5'RACE using a primer with a 10-nucleotide random unique molecular identifier that tagged each TCR transcript. Over 170 million TCR-beta sequences, covering 15-18 subjects, were produced in each sequencing run. The RNeasy kit was used to extract total RNA. TCR-beta VDJ regions were amplified with primers for the TCR constant region and the 5'RACE anchor, using the KAPA Real-time Library Amplification kit. A first PCR added sample indexes and Illumina adaptors, and a second PCR then raised library yield. After Ampure bead purification, the roughly 650 bp TCR product was size-selected on a 2% E-gel SizeSelection system. Before pooling, library quality was assessed on a Bioanalyzer, concentration was determined with Qubit, and library quantification was performed with the Kapa Library Quantification kit. Paired-end 2 x 150 bp sequencing of the libraries was performed on an Illumina HiSeq 2500. To increase sequence diversity, roughly 24-30% phiX was spiked into each library pool. The paper's data handling went like this. The quality-filtered reads were processed with the UMI-based MiGEC pipeline, whose error correction step removed more than 75% of the raw TCR sequences. IMGT germline references were used for aligning VDJ genes, and each clonotype was defined as a unique CDR3 amino acid sequence together with its V-J genes. Clonal expansion, Shannon diversity and CDR3 relatedness (CalcPairwiseDistances, ClusterSamples) were evaluated with VDJtools, and phylogenetic trees were built with CLCbio workbench. Expanded clones were defined as having at least 8 unique UMIs, based on coefficient-of-variation modelling across technical triplicates. TCRdb ran its own pipeline on the public reads, namely fastp trimming at Q25 and MiXCR clone calling, and kept in-frame beta chains. One record per CDR3 amino acid sequence lists the most common genes and DNA. In this record, the V and J calls reflect TCRdb's handling and not the investigators' own analysis. Here the sample has 49,000 or so distinct CDR3 sequences; 3.5% to 5.5% occur a single time. The ten top clones hold approximately 5.3% of the sample.

This clonotype originated in a woman aged 60-75 years with multiple sclerosis. The sequence links TRBV20-1 to TRBJ2-3; the D gene remains uncertain. The source material was PBMCs. The bases are TGCAGTGCTAGTTTGGCTGGACGAGATACGCAGTATTTT. It specifies CSASLAGRDTQYF.